The present entry profiles one T cell receptor (beta chain) with its context. Each CD8 memory set brought CD45RO+ cells together with CCR7-negative CD45RA+ TemRA cells. The data are from a study of shared clonotypes between healthy human individuals. Study-level background: Each donor's CD4 naive and CD4 memory cells filled three plates apiece, CD8 naive two, and CD8 memory one.

Trimming at V came to 3 bases and at J to 2 bases, leaving 8 bases not matched to a gene. CDR3 length equals 15 residues. CDR1 and CDR2 (germline): SGHKS, YYEKEE (reference sequence). Sequenced by immunoSEQ multiplex PCR; TCRdb stores in-frame clones only, minus some. The sample consists of around 690,000 clones, around 91% of them appearing once. The chain couples TRBV5-5 to TRBJ2-7; 7 bases are shared with TRBD1. The clonotype originates from a man aged 18 to 29 in good health. Some clones in this sample may be carry-over from other donors' samples. Input material: memory CD8+ T cells from PBMCs. Specified subset: CD45RO+ cells pooled with CCR7-negative TemRA cells. The CDR3 region is CASSWNRDRAYEQYF. The CDR3 region has the DNA TGTGCCAGCAGCTGGAACCGGGACAGAGCCTACGAGCAGTACTTC.